This T cell receptor (beta chain) was observed in a study of blood T cell repertoires in COVID-19. Whole-study context: The samples span acute and convalescent COVID-19 from the United States, Italy and Spain. T cells, B-cell-depleted T cells, or PBMCs supplied cDNA or gDNA.

Measured with immunoSEQ multiplex PCR; TCRdb has only the in-frame clones, and not every one. The sample lists approximately 150,000 clones, more than 75% occurring once. This CDR3 has 15 amino acids. The germline gives CDR1 SGHNT, CDR2 YYREEE (reference sequence). V was cut by 4 bases and J by 0 bases, with 11 bases left in between. The rearrangement uses TRBV5-4 and TRBJ2-1; the D gene is possibly TRBD2 (6 bases). Sequences were obtained from peripheral blood. The sequence was collected from a woman in her 70s with acute or convalescent COVID-19. The CDR3 DNA reads as TGTGCCAGCAGCCGGGACTTAAGCTCCTACAATGAGCAGTTCTTC. Translation gives CASSRDLSSYNEQFF.